This TCR beta chain is drawn from a study of post-analysis software for immune sequencing data. Study results and caveats: In patients, TRBV5-6, TRBV5-1 and TRBV20-1 belonged to four or five TRBV segments found more frequently than in controls. The F measure placed samples prepared in the same batch into strongly shared clusters.

Prepared TCR beta cDNA libraries contained unique molecular identifiers. T cells, roughly 1 to 10 million of them, yielded roughly 0.5 million cDNA molecules. TCRdb called the PCR reads again in MiXCR, with one record for every CDR3 protein. The repertoire includes hundreds of thousands of distinct CDR3 sequences, roughly 27% of them detected once, and around 0.6% sits in the top ten. V was pared by 10 bases and J by 3 bases, with 22 bases between. The germline V gene encodes CDR1 SEHNR and CDR2 FQNEAQ (reference sequence). The CDR3 covers 16 residues. A few counts support this clonotype. The antigen is undetermined.

This receptor was identified in a girl between 10 and 17 years old with multiple sclerosis. The sample was blood. The chain is built from TRBV7-9 and TRBJ2-1; D may match TRBD1 or TRBD2 (6 bases each). The CDR3 DNA sequence: TGTGCCATGCGCCCCCCTAGGGGGAGGTTCTACAATGAGCAGTTCTTC. The encoded protein is CAMRPPRGRFYNEQFF.